A selection of T cell receptor beta chains follows, all from one sample in a study of cytomegalovirus exposure and HLA in healthy donors. Assay used: immunoSEQ multiplex PCR; TCRdb lists only in-frame clones, some missing. This table has under 140,000 clones, 79% appearing once. The sequenced sample was PBMCs. Receptors originate from a man aged 25 to 45 in good health and CMV-seropositive. Each CDR3 is given with its conserved first and last residue. The D gene is left open where the match is weak. Clone sizes are given selectively: once, few, many, or a class where the clone is expanded.

V,D,J,size,length,DNA,CDR3
TRBV7-3,TRBD2,TRBJ2-1,once,16,TGTGCCAGTCAGCTTGTACCGCGGGGGGGCTACAATGAGCAGTTCTTC,CASQLVPRGGYNEQFF
TRBV19,.,TRBJ2-2,few,12,TGTGCCAGTAGTGTAAATTCGGGGGAGCTGTTTTTT,CASSVNSGELFF
TRBV5-1,TRBD2,TRBJ2-5,.,15,TGCGCCAGCAGCTTGGCACTAGCGGGGCAAGAGACCCAGTACTTC,CASSLALAGQETQYF
TRBV11-2,TRBD2,TRBJ2-3,.,15,TGTGCCAGCAGCCCCAACAGCGGGGGTGAAGATACGCAGTATTTT,CASSPNSGGEDTQYF
TRBV10-3,.,TRBJ1-5,.,15,TGTGCCATCAGCCCGACAGGAGAGAGCAATCAGCCCCAGCATTTT,CAISPTGESNQPQHF
TRBV6-5,TRBD1,TRBJ2-2,.,14,TGTGCCAGCAGTGGGACAGGGTATGCCGGGGAGCTGTTTTTT,CASSGTGYAGELFF
TRBV5-6,.,TRBJ2-1,.,15,TGTGCCAGCAGCTCCTTGGCAGGGTACAACAATGAGCAGTTCTTC,CASSSLAGYNNEQFF
TRBV7-6,TRBD2,TRBJ2-7,.,14,TGTGCCAGCAGCTCTGGACTAGCGGGGTCCGAGCAGTACTTC,CASSSGLAGSEQYF
TRBV12-1,.,TRBJ2-5,.,15,TGTGCCAGCAGCTGCCTAGCGGGGGAAAAAGAGACCCAGTACTTC,CASSCLAGEKETQYF
TRBV6-6,.,TRBJ1-4,.,13,TGTGCCAGCAGGGGACTAGGCAATGAAAAACTGTTTTTT,CASRGLGNEKLFF
TRBV6-5,.,TRBJ2-5,.,12,TGTGCCAGCAGTTACGGGGGGGAGACCCAGTACTTC,CASSYGGETQYF
TRBV9,.,TRBJ1-1,.,15,TGTGCCAGCAGCGTAGGTGGAGGCATGAACACTGAAGCTTTCTTT,CASSVGGGMNTEAFF
TRBV10-3,.,TRBJ2-1,few,11,TGTGCCATCAGTGATTCGAATGAGCAGTTCTTC,CAISDSNEQFF
TRBV6-6,.,TRBJ2-7,.,15,TGTGCCAGCAGTTACGACCAGGGCGAAACCTACGAGCAGTACTTC,CASSYDQGETYEQYF
TRBV19,.,TRBJ2-1,once,11,TGTGCCAGTAGTATCGGTAATGAGCAGTTCTTC,CASSIGNEQFF
TRBV4-3,TRBD2,TRBJ2-7,.,14,TGCGCCAGCAGCCAGGTAGCGGGGGCAAAGGAGCAGTACTTC,CASSQVAGAKEQYF
TRBV18,.,TRBJ1-2,.,15,TGTGCCAGCTCACAGGGGGACGGAGCTAACTATGGCTACACCTTC,CASSQGDGANYGYTF
TRBV4-1,.,TRBJ1-1,.,14,TGCGCCAGCAGCCAATTGGTGGGGCCTCCTTTATCTTTCTTT,CASSQLVGPPLSFF
TRBV19,TRBD1,TRBJ2-1,.,14,TGTGCCAGTTCCGACAGGGGGCATAACAATGAGCAGTTCTTC,CASSDRGHNNEQFF
TRBV18,.,TRBJ2-4,.,16,TGTGCCAGCTCACCGGTGCCCGTGAGCTTCAAAAACATTCAGTACTTC,CASSPVPVSFKNIQYF
TRBV27,.,TRBJ1-2,.,12,TGTGCCAGCAAGGGAGGAAACTATGGCTACACCTTC,CASKGGNYGYTF
TRBV28,.,TRBJ1-5,few,12,TGTGCCAGCAGTTTCGGTAGTCAGCCCCAGCATTTT,CASSFGSQPQHF
TRBV29-1,.,TRBJ1-2,.,14,TGCAGCGTTCTTACGCCAGGGTTCGACTATGGCTACACCTTC,CSVLTPGFDYGYTF
TRBV5-1,TRBD2,TRBJ2-3,.,15,TGCGCCAGCAGCGCCGGACTAGCGGCAACAGATACGCAGTATTTT,CASSAGLAATDTQYF
TRBV6-5,TRBD2,TRBJ2-2,few,16,TGTGCCAGCAGTTACACGGGACTAGCCTCCGCCGGGGAGCTGTTTTTT,CASSYTGLASAGELFF
TRBV11-2,TRBD1,TRBJ2-3,.,16,TGTGCCAGCAGCCAGCCACAGGGGGCTTATACAGATACGCAGTATTTT,CASSQPQGAYTDTQYF
TRBV6-1,TRBD1,TRBJ1-1,.,14,TGTGCCAGCAGCACCGGACAGGCTAACACTGAAGCTTTCTTT,CASSTGQANTEAFF